This TCR beta chain originates from a study of CD8+ T cells in alopecia areata. The overall study: Treated patients took oral tofacitinib at 5 to 10 mg twice daily. General study points: Scalp clonality and expanded CD8+ clones among the top 100 showed significant decreases with tofacitinib.

This clone was recorded a few times. Its matching antigen is unknown. It was cDNA, reverse transcribed from extracted RNA, that served as the sequencing template. The assay was immunoSEQ multiplex PCR, and TCRdb's table has in-frame clones only and misses some. The sample yields around 270,000 clones, over 45% seen once. Treatment denoted: oral pan-JAK inhibitor, 5-10 mg twice daily. Peripheral blood samples and lesional scalp punch biopsies were obtained from alopecia areata patients. The sorting of PBMCs gave CD4+ and CD8+ T cells. V lost 3 bases and J lost 5; bases outside the gene matches: 4. Per germline, CDR1 MNHNS and CDR2 SASEGT. CDR3 length: 13 residues.

This chain joins TRBV6-1 and TRBJ2-7, with 7 bases fitting TRBD1. Source: CD4+ T cells sorted from blood, taken at week 24, from a patient treated with tofacitinib. This TCR was sampled from a human donor with alopecia areata. In DNA form, the CDR3 reads TGTGCCAGCAGTGACGACAGGGATAACGAGCAGTACTTC. It specifies CASSDDRDNEQYF.